This T cell receptor (beta chain) derives from a study of cytomegalovirus exposure and HLA in healthy donors. Whole-study context: Unique TCR beta sequences numbering approximately 120 million came from 150 million to 200 million T cells in an earlier analysis.

A note on this clone: Its target is unknown.

Germline V lookup: CDR1 SGHRS, CDR2 YFSETQ. The CDR3 is made up of 15 amino acids. The junction had 10 bases not matched to a gene; V was cut back by 4 bases and J by 3 bases. Amplification used 60 Vbeta primers and 13 Jbeta primers. Some clones are missing from TCRdb's copy, which holds only in-frame ones; the method was immunoSEQ multiplex PCR. Here the sample spans under 110,000 clones, 65% to 85% being singletons. Notes on the study in general: According to reports, the classifier identified cytomegalovirus status with high specificity and sensitivity. Across HLA loci, a later analysis found differing TCR association rates, with DRB1 most and HLA-C fewest.

V and J are TRBV5-1 and TRBJ2-7, with 7 bases matching TRBD1. The sequence was collected from a woman aged 35 to 49 in good health and CMV-seronegative. The specimen sequenced was PBMCs. The CDR3 reads CASSGANWDSYEQYF. CDR3 nucleotides: TGCGCCAGCAGCGGAGCAAACTGGGACAGCTACGAGCAGTACTTC.